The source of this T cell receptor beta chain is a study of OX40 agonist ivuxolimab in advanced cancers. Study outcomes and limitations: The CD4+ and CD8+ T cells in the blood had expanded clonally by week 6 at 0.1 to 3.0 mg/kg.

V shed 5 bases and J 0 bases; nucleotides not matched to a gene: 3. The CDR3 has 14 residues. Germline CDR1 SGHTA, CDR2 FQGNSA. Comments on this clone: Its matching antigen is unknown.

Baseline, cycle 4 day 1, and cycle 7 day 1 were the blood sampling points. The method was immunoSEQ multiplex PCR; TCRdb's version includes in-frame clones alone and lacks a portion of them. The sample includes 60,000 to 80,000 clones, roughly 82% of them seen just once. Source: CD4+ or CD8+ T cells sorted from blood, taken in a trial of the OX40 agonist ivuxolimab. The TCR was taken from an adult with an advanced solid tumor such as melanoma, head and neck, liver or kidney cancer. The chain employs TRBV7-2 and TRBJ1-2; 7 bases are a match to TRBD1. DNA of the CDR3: TGTGCCAGCAGCACGACAGGGACTAACTATGGCTACACCTTC. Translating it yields CASSTTGTNYGYTF.